The subject of this entry is one T cell receptor beta chain. Its specificity is unknown. This record comes from a study of OX40 agonist ivuxolimab in advanced cancers. Whole-study context: Patients' therapy was ivuxolimab, an antibody that acts as an agonist of OX40 (CD134). Regarding the study as a whole: Relatively little clonal expansion, among the lowest observed, appeared in partial responders at 0.1-3.0 mg/kg.

Per the germline V gene, CDR1 is KGHSH and CDR2 is LQKENI. V lost 1 base, J lost 3 bases, and 15 bases lay in between. CDR3 length: 16 amino acids. Clones were sequenced by immunoSEQ multiplex PCR, and TCRdb holds only the in-frame ones, with some missing. The sample has approximately 80,000 clones, 80% to 90% seen once; the top ten hold less than 0.2%. This clonotype was obtained from an adult with an advanced solid tumor such as melanoma, head and neck, liver or kidney cancer. This sequence joins TRBV18 and TRBJ1-1, with D possibly TRBD1 on 6 matching bases. The sequences come from CD4+ or CD8+ T cells sorted from blood, collected in a trial of the OX40 agonist ivuxolimab. CDR3 sequence reads: CASSPQRLGAYTEAFF. CDR3 in DNA: TGTGCCAGCTCACCACAAAGGCTGGGGGCCTACACTGAAGCTTTCTTT.